One sample yielded the 12 T cell receptor beta chains listed below, sequenced in a study of CD8+ T cells in alopecia areata. Treatment indicated: oral pan-JAK inhibitor, 5-10 mg twice daily. As the sequencing template, cDNA was produced by extracting RNA and reverse transcribing it. TCRdb's copy holds only in-frame clones and misses some; the assay was immunoSEQ multiplex PCR. The sample holds over 90,000 clones, just over 85% seen once. The sequences come from CD8+ T cells sorted from blood, collected around week 31, from a patient treated with tofacitinib. These TCRs come from a human donor with alopecia areata.

The rearrangement uses TRBV7-3 and TRBJ2-1; 13 nucleotides align to TRBD2. Germline assignment: CDR1 SGHTA and CDR2 FQGTGA. The J segment lost 4 bases and the V segment lost 5 bases, leaving 2 bases of the junction unmatched. The CDR3 is 15 residues long. The CDR3 protein is CASSLLAGGYNEQFF. Here the CDR3 DNA reads TGTGCCAGCAGCCTACTAGCGGGAGGGTACAATGAGCAGTTCTTC.

V usage is TRBV29-1 and J usage is TRBJ2-7; TRBD1 aligns across 8 bases. The CDR3 runs 15 residues. CDR1 is SQVTM and CDR2 is ANQGSEA in the germline V gene. The V segment lost 6 bases and the J segment 3 bases; nucleotides outside the gene matches: 13. The CDR3 loop reads CSVAQGEIVGYEQYF. DNA for the CDR3: TGCAGCGTCGCACAGGGGGAGATCGTTGGCTACGAGCAGTACTTC.

This clone was found a few times. The chain uses TRBV27 and TRBJ2-1; maybe TRBD1 (7 bases). The CDR3 has 15 residues. CDR1 is MNHEY and CDR2 is SMNVEV in the germline V gene (reference sequence). Trimming took 5 bases from V and 12 from J, leaving 23 bases between them. This chain's CDR3 is CASSGGTEPKGGQFF. In nucleotides, the CDR3 is TGTGCCAGCAGTGGCGGGACAGAACCCAAAGGGGGGCAGTTCTTC.

The chain is built from TRBV18 and TRBJ2-7; D assignment may be TRBD1 or TRBD2 (7 bases each). Looked up from germline, CDR1 is KGHSH and CDR2 is LQKENI. CDR3 length: 15 residues. Trimming stripped 4 bases from V and 5 bases from J, with 18 bases between. The CDR3, as DNA: TGTGCCAGCTCACTGACAGGGAGGGTTAAGAACGAGCAGTACTTC. This sequence encodes CASSLTGRVKNEQYF.

This clone has only a few counts. The gene calls are TRBV2 and TRBJ2-7; D is possibly TRBD1 or TRBD2 (5 bases each). Germline V gene data show CDR1 as SNHLY and CDR2 as FYNNEI. The V end lost 6 bases, the J end lost 2 bases, and 11 bases lay between the germline ends. The CDR3 runs to 13 residues. CDR3 DNA: TGTGCCAGCAGGGACCGGGGCGCCTACGAGCAGTACTTC. The encoded protein is CASRDRGAYEQYF.

CDR3: CASSLGRNTEAFF. CDR3 bases: TGCGCCAGCAGCTTGGGCCGGAACACTGAAGCTTTCTTT. The chain uses TRBV5-1 and TRBJ1-1; D not resolved. CDR3 size: 13 residues. Per the germline V gene, CDR1 is SGHRS and CDR2 is YFSETQ. Trimming stripped 0 bases from V and 1 base from J, with 4 bases between.

This chain links TRBV28 with TRBJ2-3; no reliable D call. The CDR3 spans 13 residues. Germline CDR1 and CDR2: MDHEN and SYDVKM. The ends were cut back, 10 bases at V and 2 bases at J, with 13 bases in the middle. The CDR3 is CATLGPLTDTQYF. CDR3 in DNA: TGTGCCACCCTCGGACCCCTCACAGATACGCAGTATTTT. The full variable domain, with the rest looked up from reference TRBV28 and TRBJ2-3, is DVKVTQSSRYLVKRTGEKVFLECVQDMDHENMFWYRQDPGLGLRLIYFSYDVKMKEKGDIPEGYSVSREKKERFSLILESASTNQTSMYLCATLGPLTDTQYFGPGTRLTVL.

V is TRBV27 and J is TRBJ2-1; a weak D match, TRBD1 (6 bases). Germline values: CDR1 MNHEY, CDR2 SMNVEV (reference sequence). The CDR3 runs to 17 residues. The V end was cut by 1 base, the J end by 0 bases, with 13 bases between. The CDR3 DNA is TGTGCCAGCAGTTTATTTTCAGGGGTGAGCTCCTACAATGAGCAGTTCTTC. This sequence encodes CASSLFSGVSSYNEQFF.

This chain links TRBV7-9 with TRBJ2-7; D uncertain. The CDR3 contains 13 residues. Germline values: CDR1 SEHNR, CDR2 FQNEAQ (reference sequence). With 2 bases removed from V and 5 bases from J, the gap between germline ends came to 10 bases. CDR3 nucleotide sequence: TGTGCCAGCAGCTTATCTTCCCAACACGAGCAGTACTTC. It is translated as CASSLSSQHEQYF.

J is TRBJ2-5 and V is TRBV7-9; D is perhaps TRBD1 (6 bases). Matching the DNA end better, TRBJ2-7 makes the J call doubtful. The CDR3 is 13 residues long. Germline values: CDR1 SEHNR, CDR2 FQNEAQ (reference sequence). CDR3 in DNA: TGTGCCAGCAGCCCCCGGGACATAAGCGAGCAGTACTTC. This sequence encodes CASSPRDISEQYF.

The rearrangement joins TRBV29-1 to TRBJ2-7; D gene unclear. Germline V gives CDR1 SQVTM, CDR2 ANQGSEA. The CDR3 has 12 residues. V was cut by 5 bases and J by 4 bases, with 12 bases left in between. The CDR3 nucleotides are TGCAGCGTTACGACATTGGGGTACGAGCAGTACTTC. Amino acids: CSVTTLGYEQYF.

The chain uses TRBV13 and TRBJ1-2; 9 nucleotides align to TRBD1. With V trimmed by 5 bases and J by 2 bases, 6 bases remained unmatched. CDR1 and CDR2 from the germline V gene are PRHDT and FYEKMQ (reference sequence). The CDR3 runs to 15 residues. The CDR3 is CASSPGTGQNYGYTF. The CDR3 DNA reads as TGTGCCAGCAGCCCCGGGACAGGGCAAAACTATGGCTACACCTTC.